A single sample is the source of the 25 T cell receptor beta chains below, sequenced in a study of blood T cell repertoires in COVID-19. TCRdb keeps only in-frame clones here, not all; method: immunoSEQ multiplex PCR. Here the sample spans just over 300,000 clones, around nine tenths being singletons. The sample taken for sequencing was peripheral blood. These receptors were taken from a woman aged 30 to 39 with COVID-19, enrolled during active disease.

This clone was observed a handful of times. The chain has TRBV10-3 and TRBJ1-6; tentative D call: TRBD1 (6 bases). Per the germline V gene, CDR1 is ENHRY and CDR2 is SYGVKD. This CDR3 is built from 14 residues. Trimming took 4 bases from V and 11 from J, leaving 15 bases between them. CDR3: CAISVSGGRAPLHF. CDR3 sequence (DNA): TGTGCCATCAGTGTATCGGGGGGCCGTGCACCCCTCCACTTT.

This clone appeared a few times. The chain combines TRBV30 with TRBJ1-6; D ambiguous. CDR1 is GTSNPN, CDR2 SVGIG, per germline (reference sequence). Trimming left V 4 bases short and J 8 bases short, with 21 bases between. The CDR3 spans 16 residues. CDR3 sequence: CAWNYRTVEYDSPLHF. The CDR3 region has the DNA TGTGCCTGGAATTATAGAACTGTAGAATATGATTCACCCCTCCACTTT.

The chain combines TRBV3-1 (or the pseudogene TRBV3-2) with TRBJ2-1, with 7 positions matching TRBD1. CDR1 and CDR2 from the germline V gene are LGHDT and YNNKEL (reference sequence). This CDR3 contains 16 residues. Trimming cost V 3 bases and J 0 bases; bases outside gene matches: 5. CDR3 region: CASSHRDSSSYNEQFF. DNA for the CDR3: TGTGCCAGCAGCCACCGGGACAGTAGCTCCTACAATGAGCAGTTCTTC.

This clone was recorded at least ten times. J is TRBJ2-1 and V is TRBV3-1 (or the pseudogene TRBV3-2); TRBD1 might be the D (5 bases). Germline V gives CDR1 LGHDT, CDR2 YNNKEL (reference sequence). The CDR3 extends over 14 amino acids. With 8 bases removed from V and 4 bases from J, the gap between germline ends came to 15 bases. Here the CDR3 reads CASGAETLYNEQFF. The CDR3 DNA follows: TGTGCCAGCGGGGCGGAGACACTATACAATGAGCAGTTCTTC.

The table lists this clone with a count of one. The genes are TRBV4-1 and TRBJ2-1; TRBD2 aligns across 9 bases. The CDR3 totals 16 residues. The germline V gene has CDR1 MGHRA and CDR2 YSYEKL. V lost 6 bases, J lost 6 bases, and 12 bases stayed unmatched. In DNA form, the CDR3 reads TGCGCCAGCAGGGAAAGAGCGGGGGGAGGACCCAATGAGCAGTTCTTC. This gives the protein CASRERAGGGPNEQFF.

This chain joins TRBV19 and TRBJ2-3; maybe TRBD2 (6 bases). In germline, CDR1 is LNHDA, CDR2 SQIVND (reference sequence). This CDR3 has 13 amino acids. Trimming stripped 9 bases from V and 0 bases from J, with 10 bases between. CDR3 loop: CASDRGSTDTQYF. CDR3 DNA: TGTGCCAGCGACCGGGGGAGCACAGATACGCAGTATTTT. Full variable domain (remainder filled in from reference TRBV19 and TRBJ2-3): DGGITQSPKYLFRKEGQNVTLSCEQNLNHDAMYWYRQDPGQGLRLIYYSQIVNDFQKGDIAEGYSVSREKKESFPLTVTSAQKNPTAFYLCASDRGSTDTQYFGPGTRLTVL.

This clone was seen once. The V call is TRBV7-6, the J call TRBJ2-2, with 11 bases lining up with TRBD1. This CDR3 contains 15 residues. Germline V CDR1 and CDR2: SGHVS, FNYEAQ. The V segment lost 6 bases and the J segment 5 bases; nucleotides outside the gene matches: 5. The CDR3 nucleotides are TGTGCCAGCAGAAGGGGACAGGGGGTAACCGGGGAGCTGTTTTTT. Amino acid sequence: CASRRGQGVTGELFF.

The J gene is TRBJ1-2, the V gene TRBV4-3, with D tentatively TRBD1 (5 bases). Trimming left V 0 bases short and J 3 bases short, with 14 bases between. From germline, CDR1 is LGHNA and CDR2 YSLEER. This CDR3 contains 16 residues. The CDR3 DNA follows: TGCGCCAGCAGCCAAGATCTCACAGGAGCATACTATGGCTACACCTTC. As protein: CASSQDLTGAYYGYTF.

This clone has only one observation. The rearrangement joins TRBV6-1 to TRBJ1-5; no clear D. Trimming left V 2 bases short and J 2 bases short, with 10 bases between. This CDR3 spans 15 amino acids. Germline V gene sequence: CDR1 MNHNS, CDR2 SASEGT. The CDR3 is CASSEHLSGNQPQHF. Written as DNA, the CDR3 is TGTGCCAGCAGTGAACACCTCTCGGGCAATCAGCCCCAGCATTTT.

This clone was seen once. This chain joins TRBV5-1 and TRBJ1-6, with D unresolved. Per the germline V gene, CDR1 is SGHRS and CDR2 is YFSETQ. The CDR3 runs to 16 residues. Trimming removed 4 bases from V and 6 bases from J, with 17 bases in between. DNA for the CDR3: TGCGCCAGCAGCAGTAGCCTCGGTCCAAGTAATTCACCCCTCCACTTT. Protein sequence: CASSSSLGPSNSPLHF.

The genes are TRBV5-6 and TRBJ1-6; a weak D match, TRBD1 (6 bases). The germline gives CDR1 SGHDT, CDR2 YYEEEE. The CDR3 spans 16 residues. V gave up 4 bases and J gave up 4 bases, with 15 bases separating them. CDR3 bases: TGTGCCAGCAGCCCGACAGGAGCCTCTTATAATTCACCCCTCCACTTT. Translated: CASSPTGASYNSPLHF.

The chain combines TRBV7-9 with TRBJ1-6; D might be TRBD1 (5 bases). CDR3 length equals 14 residues. CDR1 SEHNR and CDR2 FQNEAQ come from the germline V gene (reference sequence). The germline V and J ends were trimmed by 6 bases and 10 bases, with 16 bases remaining between them. CDR3: CASSRVEGSSPLHF. Written as DNA, the CDR3 is TGTGCCAGCAGTCGGGTGGAGGGGAGCTCACCCCTCCACTTT.

V gene TRBV9 combines with J gene TRBJ1-3, with D possibly matching TRBD1 (6 bases). The CDR3 runs to 15 residues. Trimming cost V 0 bases and J 2 bases, with 9 bases left between them. In germline, CDR1 is SGDLS, CDR2 YYNGEE. CDR3 nucleotides: TGTGCCAGCAGCGTAGGTGCAGGGGCTGGAAACACCATATATTTT. Translated, it gives CASSVGAGAGNTIYF.

The rearrangement uses TRBV30 and TRBJ2-1; D call uncertain. V was pared by 2 bases and J by 4 bases, with 3 bases between. The CDR3 runs to 11 residues. Germline-derived CDR1 and CDR2 are GTSNPN and SVGIG (reference sequence). In DNA, the CDR3 is TGTGCCTGGAGTATATACAATGAGCAGTTCTTC. Protein: CAWSIYNEQFF.

The V call is TRBV12-3 or TRBV12-4, the J call TRBJ1-3; the D gene is possibly TRBD1 (6 bases). Trimming left V 6 bases short and J 9 bases short, with 9 bases between. The CDR3 runs 11 residues. CDR3: CASRLQGTIYF. The CDR3 bases are TGTGCCAGCAGGCTACAGGGCACCATATATTTT.

This chain links TRBV2 with TRBJ2-5; TRBD2 matches 8 bases. Germline V gene sequence: CDR1 SNHLY, CDR2 FYNNEI. The CDR3 runs to 18 residues. With 4 bases clipped from V and 7 bases from J, the junction kept 20 bases outside the gene matches. CDR3 protein: CASSGRLAGRIVARTQYF. The CDR3, as DNA: TGTGCCAGCAGTGGACGGCTAGCGGGCCGCATAGTAGCAAGGACCCAGTACTTC. The complete variable domain, with remaining parts taken from reference TRBV2 and TRBJ2-5, reads EPEVTQTPSHQVTQMGQEVILRCVPISNHLYFYWYRQILGQKVEFLVSFYNNEISEKSEIFDDQFSVERPDGSNFTLKIRSTKLEDSAMYFCASSGRLAGRIVARTQYFGPGTRLLVL.

The chain combines TRBV24-1 with TRBJ2-3; 10 bases align to TRBD2. The CDR3 covers 16 residues. Germline CDR1 is KGHDR and CDR2 is SFDVKD. The V and J ends lost 7 bases and 7 bases, in that order; junction bases with no gene match: 13. This chain's CDR3 is CATSGTSSGGFHTQYF. The CDR3 DNA sequence: TGTGCCACCAGCGGAACTTCTAGCGGGGGTTTTCATACGCAGTATTTT.

V gene TRBV6-5 combines with J gene TRBJ1-6, with a weak D call TRBD1 (6 bases). Trimming cost V 6 bases and J 14 bases, with 20 bases left between them. CDR3 size: 14 residues. Germline CDR1 is MNHEY and CDR2 is SVGAGI. In nucleotides, the CDR3 is TGTGCCAGCAGCCCCGGGACACGGCTCGGGGCCCTCCACTTT. The encoded protein is CASSPGTRLGALHF.

The chain employs TRBV3-1 (or the pseudogene TRBV3-2) and TRBJ2-1; perhaps TRBD2 as D (5 bases). This CDR3 spans 11 amino acids. The V gene's germline CDR1 is LGHDT and CDR2 YNNKEL (reference sequence). Between the trimmed V and J ends, which lost 7 bases and 9 bases, there was a span of 10 bases. CDR3 loop: CASTYGLEQFF. DNA of the CDR3: TGTGCCAGCACCTACGGACTTGAGCAGTTCTTC.

This clone was detected once. The rearrangement uses TRBV3-1 (or the pseudogene TRBV3-2) and TRBJ2-2; D may be TRBD1 (7 bases). Trimming pared 5 bases from V and 1 base from J, leaving 29 bases between. The germline V gene has CDR1 LGHDT and CDR2 YNNKEL (reference sequence). This CDR3 is 21 amino acids long. The CDR3 bases are TGTGCCAGCAGCAAGCGGGCCCAATGGGACCCCGACAGGGAGAACACCGGGGAGCTGTTTTTT. Encoded protein: CASSKRAQWDPDRENTGELFF.

The genes are TRBV2 and TRBJ1-2, with D unclear. The CDR3 runs 10 residues. The V gene lost 4 bases and the J gene lost 7 bases, with 4 bases spanning the gap. Germline CDR1 and CDR2: SNHLY and FYNNEI. The DNA for the CDR3 is TGTGCCAGCAGTGTCGTTGGCTACACCTTC. Its translation: CASSVVGYTF.

The chain links TRBV3-1 (or the pseudogene TRBV3-2) to TRBJ2-1; D is perhaps TRBD1 (5 bases). Trimming took off 1 base at V and 8 bases at J, with 9 bases between the two ends. CDR3 length equals 13 residues. Per the germline V gene, CDR1 is LGHDT and CDR2 is YNNKEL (reference sequence). The CDR3 spells CASSQAGSDEQFF. CDR3 DNA sequence: TGTGCCAGCAGCCAAGCAGGGTCGGATGAGCAGTTCTTC.

This chain uses TRBV7-2 with TRBJ1-2; unclear D gene. The CDR3 totals 14 residues. The V gene lost 2 bases and the J gene lost 3 bases, with 10 bases spanning the gap. The germline V gene encodes CDR1 SGHTA and CDR2 FQGNSA. CDR3 nucleotide sequence: TGTGCCAGCAGCTTAACTGCTTCGGACTATGGCTACACCTTC. This translates into CASSLTASDYGYTF. Full variable domain (missing parts from reference TRBV7-2 and TRBJ1-2): GAGVSQSPSNKVTEKGKDVELRCDPISGHTALYWYRQSLGQGLEFLIYFQGNSAPDKSGLPSDRFSAERTGGSVSTLTIQRTQQEDSAVYLCASSLTASDYGYTFGSGTRLTVV.

CDR3 sequence (DNA): TGCGCCAGCAGCCCACAGGGACGCGAAAAACTGTTTTTT. The encoded protein is CASSPQGREKLFF. The J gene is TRBJ1-4, the V gene TRBV5-1; perhaps TRBD1 as D (6 bases). Deletions cut 4 bases from V and 8 bases from J, with 12 bases between. The CDR3 length is 13 residues. Germline CDR1 SGHRS, CDR2 YFSETQ.

The V gene is TRBV18, the J gene TRBJ1-2; possibly TRBD1 for D (5 bases). The CDR3 sequence is 18 residues long. V lost 2 bases and J 0 bases, leaving 19 bases between the germline ends. Looked up from germline, CDR1 is KGHSH and CDR2 is LQKENI. CDR3 nucleotides: TGTGCCAGCTCACCAGTCGGGGCAGGTGCGGGAGCTAACTATGGCTACACCTTC. As protein: CASSPVGAGAGANYGYTF.